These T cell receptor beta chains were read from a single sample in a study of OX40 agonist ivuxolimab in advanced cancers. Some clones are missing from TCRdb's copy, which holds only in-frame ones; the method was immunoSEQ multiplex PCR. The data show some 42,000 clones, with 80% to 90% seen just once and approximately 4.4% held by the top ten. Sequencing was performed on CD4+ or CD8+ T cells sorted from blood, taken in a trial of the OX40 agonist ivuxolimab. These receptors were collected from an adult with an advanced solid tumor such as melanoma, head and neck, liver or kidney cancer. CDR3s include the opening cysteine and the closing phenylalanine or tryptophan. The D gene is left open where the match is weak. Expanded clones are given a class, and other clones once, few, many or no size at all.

CASTGTSGTYEQYF	TGTGCCAGCACAGGGACTAGCGGGACGTACGAGCAGTACTTC	TRBD2	TRBJ2-7	.	14	TRBV6-5
CASSPRLGFGYTF	TGTGCCAGCAGTCCGAGGCTCGGGTTTGGCTACACCTTC	.	TRBJ1-2	once	13	TRBV6-1
CASSGLAGGYYEQYF	TGTGCCAGTAGTGGGCTAGCGGGAGGCTATTACGAGCAGTACTTC	TRBD2	TRBJ2-7	.	15	TRBV19
CASSITSNQPQHF	TGTGCCAGTAGTATAACTAGCAATCAGCCCCAGCATTTT	.	TRBJ1-5	.	13	TRBV19
CSVDQTGEWRETQYF	TGCAGCGTCGACCAAACAGGGGAGTGGCGAGAGACCCAGTACTTC	TRBD1	TRBJ2-5	.	15	TRBV29-1
CAWGTSGTYEQYF	TGTGCCTGGGGGACTAGCGGGACCTACGAGCAGTACTTC	TRBD2	TRBJ2-7	.	13	TRBV30
CASSRDRYTDTQYF	TGTGCCAGCAGCAGGGACAGATACACAGATACGCAGTATTTT	TRBD1	TRBJ2-3	.	14	TRBV2
CATSVRRQGETQYF	TGTGCCACCAGCGTAAGAAGACAGGGAGAGACCCAGTACTTC	TRBD1	TRBJ2-5	.	14	TRBV15
CAWNNQGALGYTF	TGTGCCTGGAACAACCAGGGGGCGCTTGGCTACACCTTC	TRBD1	TRBJ1-2	.	13	TRBV30
CASGLGQGESFDIQYF	TGTGCCAGCGGATTGGGACAGGGGGAGAGTTTTGACATTCAGTACTTC	TRBD1	TRBJ2-4	.	16	TRBV2
CASSSGTGFTDTQYF	TGTGCCAGCAGTTCCGGGACAGGTTTCACAGATACGCAGTATTTT	TRBD1	TRBJ2-3	.	15	TRBV6-1
CASSLDGLAYSEQYF	TGCGCCAGCAGCTTGGATGGACTAGCGTATAGCGAGCAGTACTTC	TRBD2	TRBJ2-7	.	15	TRBV5-1
CASSLNGGNTEAFF	TGTGCCAGCAGCTTAAACGGGGGGAACACTGAAGCTTTCTTT	.	TRBJ1-1	.	14	TRBV11-2
CAWTIQRGRYGYTF	TGTGCCTGGACTATCCAGCGGGGGCGTTATGGCTACACCTTC	.	TRBJ1-2	.	14	TRBV30
CAWSKTGQQYF	TGTGCCTGGAGTAAGACAGGGCAGCAGTACTTC	TRBD1	TRBJ2-7	.	11	TRBV30
CASSRGIIDTQYF	TGTGCCAGCAGCCGTGGGATCATAGATACGCAGTATTTT	.	TRBJ2-3	.	13	TRBV14
CASRQSNGMNTEAFF	TGTGCCAGCAGGCAAAGTAACGGCATGAACACTGAAGCTTTCTTT	.	TRBJ1-1	.	15	TRBV6-1
CASSMGAGALFLSEAFF	TGTGCCAGTAGTATGGGGGCAGGGGCCCTTTTCCTGTCTGAAGCTTTCTTT	.	TRBJ1-1	.	17	TRBV19
CASSLRTSSPLHF	TGTGCCAGCTCACTTAGGACGAGTTCACCCCTCCACTTT	.	TRBJ1-6	few	13	TRBV18
CASSPGQENSPLHF	TGTGCCAGCAGCCCCGGACAGGAAAATTCACCCCTCCACTTT	TRBD1	TRBJ1-6	.	14	TRBV6-5
CASRIITGGNTEAFF	TGTGCCAGTAGGATCATTACGGGGGGGAACACTGAAGCTTTCTTT	.	TRBJ1-1	.	15	TRBV19
CSALTKETQYF	TGCAGTGCTCTGACAAAAGAGACCCAGTACTTC	.	TRBJ2-5	.	11	TRBV20-1
CASSPSGTGGVSEQFF	TGTGCCAGCTCACCCTCCGGGACAGGGGGTGTGTCTGAGCAGTTCTTC	TRBD1	TRBJ2-1	.	16	TRBV18
CASSHSATTYEQYF	TGTGCCAGCAGCCACTCAGCGACTACCTACGAGCAGTACTTC	.	TRBJ2-7	.	14	TRBV4-2
CASTLDRADSPLHF	TGTGCCAGCACCTTGGACAGGGCTGATTCACCCCTCCACTTT	TRBD1	TRBJ1-6	.	14	TRBV2
CASIRTSGISTDTQYF	TGTGCCAGCATCAGGACTAGCGGGATTAGCACAGATACGCAGTATTTT	TRBD2	TRBJ2-3	.	16	TRBV28
CASSPDRENTEAFF	TGTGCCAGCAGTCCCGACAGGGAGAACACTGAAGCTTTCTTT	TRBD1	TRBJ1-1	.	14	TRBV6-5
CASSYGRAGIYNEQFF	TGCGCCAGCAGCTATGGTCGAGCGGGAATATACAATGAGCAGTTCTTC	TRBD2	TRBJ2-1	.	16	TRBV5-1
CASSRQGASAGELFF	TGCGCCAGCAGTCGACAGGGGGCGAGCGCCGGGGAGCTGTTTTTT	TRBD1	TRBJ2-2	.	15	TRBV10-1
CASSFGQGNYGYTF	TGTGCCAGCAGTTTCGGGCAGGGGAACTATGGCTACACCTTC	.	TRBJ1-2	.	14	TRBV28
CASSPRPQDGGQPQHF	TGTGCCAGCTCACCACGGCCCCAGGACGGGGGTCAGCCCCAGCATTTT	.	TRBJ1-5	.	16	TRBV18
CASSVGGTGLTEAFF	TGTGCCAGCAGCGTAGGGGGGACAGGGCTGACTGAAGCTTTCTTT	TRBD1	TRBJ1-1	.	15	TRBV9
CASSGLDGYTF	TGTGCCAGCAGTGGACTTGATGGCTACACCTTC	.	TRBJ1-2	.	11	TRBV2
CASSLTGQSTDTQYF	TGTGCCAGCAGCCTCACGGGACAGTCCACAGATACGCAGTATTTT	TRBD1	TRBJ2-3	few	15	TRBV7-3
CASSLGGALGNTEAFF	TGTGCCAGCAGCTTAGGGGGGGCTCTAGGGAACACTGAAGCTTTCTTT	.	TRBJ1-1	.	16	TRBV7-9
CASSLDRQTSTEAFF	TGTGCCAGCAGCTTAGATAGGCAGACGAGCACTGAAGCTTTCTTT	.	TRBJ1-1	.	15	TRBV11-2
CASSFWTGRTDTQYF	TGTGCCAGCAGCTTCTGGACAGGGAGGACAGATACGCAGTATTTT	TRBD1	TRBJ2-3	once	15	TRBV7-2
CASSQEPFSQRESTGELFF	TGCGCCAGCAGCCAAGAACCCTTTTCTCAGCGGGAGAGCACCGGGGAGCTGTTTTTT	TRBD2	TRBJ2-2	.	19	TRBV4-1
CASSDGAGYGYTF	TGTGCCAGCAGTGATGGGGCCGGTTATGGCTACACCTTC	.	TRBJ1-2	once	13	TRBV27
CASSPTGVRTDTQYF	TGTGCCAGCAGCCCCACAGGGGTTCGCACAGATACGCAGTATTTT	TRBD1	TRBJ2-3	.	15	TRBV7-8
CASSTTGGMGSPLHF	TGTGCCAGTAGTACTACAGGGGGAATGGGCTCACCCCTCCACTTT	TRBD1	TRBJ1-6	.	15	TRBV19
CASSLRVAGQGAGELFF	TGCGCCAGCAGCCTGAGGGTCGCGGGACAGGGGGCCGGGGAGCTGTTTTTT	TRBD1	TRBJ2-2	.	17	TRBV5-1
CASSKGQVVSPLHF	TGTGCCAGCAGCAAGGGACAGGTGGTTTCACCCCTCCACTTT	TRBD1	TRBJ1-6	.	14	TRBV28
CASSIDRTEAFF	TGTGCCAGCTCAATAGACAGAACTGAAGCTTTCTTT	.	TRBJ1-1	once	12	TRBV18
CASSPDYLKTDTQYF	TGTGCCAGCTCACCAGACTACTTGAAAACAGATACGCAGTATTTT	.	TRBJ2-3	.	15	TRBV18
CASSYIGTANTEAFF	TGTGCCAGCAGTTACATTGGGACAGCGAACACTGAAGCTTTCTTT	TRBD1	TRBJ1-1	.	15	TRBV6-5
CASSSPGAGGQETQYF	TGTGCCAGCAGTTCCCCGGGAGCGGGGGGGCAAGAGACCCAGTACTTC	TRBD2	TRBJ2-5	.	16	TRBV28
CASSNPGRGRRTEAFF	TGTGCCAGCAGCAATCCCGGCCGGGGGCGACGGACTGAAGCTTTCTTT	.	TRBJ1-1	.	16	TRBV28
CASSVNSPEAFF	TGTGCCAGCAGTGTAAACTCACCCGAAGCTTTCTTT	.	TRBJ1-1	.	12	TRBV2
CASRWPTGGSTYEQYF	TGTGCCAGCAGGTGGCCTACGGGGGGTAGCACCTACGAGCAGTACTTC	TRBD2	TRBJ2-7	few	16	TRBV2
CASSPSAGSSYEQYF	TGTGCCAGCTCACCTTCTGCAGGAAGCTCCTACGAGCAGTACTTC	.	TRBJ2-7	.	15	TRBV18